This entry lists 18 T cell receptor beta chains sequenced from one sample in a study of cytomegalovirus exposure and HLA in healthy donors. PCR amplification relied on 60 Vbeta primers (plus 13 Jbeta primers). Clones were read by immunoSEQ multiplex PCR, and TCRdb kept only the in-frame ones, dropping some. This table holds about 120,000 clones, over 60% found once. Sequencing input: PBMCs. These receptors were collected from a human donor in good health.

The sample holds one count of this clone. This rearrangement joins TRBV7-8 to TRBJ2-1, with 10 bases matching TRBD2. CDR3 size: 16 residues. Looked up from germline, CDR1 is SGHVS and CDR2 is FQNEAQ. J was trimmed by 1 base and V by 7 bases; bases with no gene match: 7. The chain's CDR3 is CASTEERGGSYNEQFF. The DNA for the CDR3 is TGTGCCAGCACAGAGGAGCGGGGGGGGTCCTACAATGAGCAGTTCTTC.

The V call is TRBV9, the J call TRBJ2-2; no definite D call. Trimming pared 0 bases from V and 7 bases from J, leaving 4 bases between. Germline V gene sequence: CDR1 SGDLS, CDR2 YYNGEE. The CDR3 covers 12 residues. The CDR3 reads CASSVANGELFF. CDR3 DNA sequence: TGTGCCAGCAGCGTAGCCAACGGGGAGCTGTTTTTT.

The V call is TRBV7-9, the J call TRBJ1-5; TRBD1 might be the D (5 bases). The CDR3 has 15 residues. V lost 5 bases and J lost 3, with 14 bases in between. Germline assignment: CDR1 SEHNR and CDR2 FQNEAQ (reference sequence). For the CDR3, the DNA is TGTGCCAGCAGCAAATCGGACACCAACAATCAGCCCCAGCATTTT. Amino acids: CASSKSDTNNQPQHF.

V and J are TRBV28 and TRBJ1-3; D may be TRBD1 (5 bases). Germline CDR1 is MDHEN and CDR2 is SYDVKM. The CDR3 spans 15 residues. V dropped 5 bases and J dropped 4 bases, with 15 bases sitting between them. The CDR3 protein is CASSPSGHRGNTIYF. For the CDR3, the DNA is TGTGCCAGCAGTCCCTCAGGGCATCGGGGAAACACCATATATTTT.

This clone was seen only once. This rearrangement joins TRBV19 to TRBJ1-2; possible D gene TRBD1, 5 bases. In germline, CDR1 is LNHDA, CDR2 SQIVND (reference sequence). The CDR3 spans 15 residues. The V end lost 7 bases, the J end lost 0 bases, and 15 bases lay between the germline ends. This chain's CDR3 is CASTPTGGTNYGYTF. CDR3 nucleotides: TGTGCCAGTACCCCTACTGGGGGGACTAACTATGGCTACACCTTC.

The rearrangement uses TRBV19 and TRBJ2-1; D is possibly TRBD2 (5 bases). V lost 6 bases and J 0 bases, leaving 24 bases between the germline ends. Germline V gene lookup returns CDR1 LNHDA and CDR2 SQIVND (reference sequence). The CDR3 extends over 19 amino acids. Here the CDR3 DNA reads TGTGCCAGTAGCCCCCCCCTTAGCCGGATTACTAGCTCCTACAATGAGCAGTTCTTC. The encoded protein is CASSPPLSRITSSYNEQFF.

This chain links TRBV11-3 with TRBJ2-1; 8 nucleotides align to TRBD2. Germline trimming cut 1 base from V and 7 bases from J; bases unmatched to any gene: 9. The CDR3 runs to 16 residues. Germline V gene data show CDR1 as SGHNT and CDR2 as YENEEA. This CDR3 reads CASSLGGGGRVNEQFF. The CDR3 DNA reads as TGTGCCAGCAGCTTAGGTGGCGGGGGGAGGGTGAATGAGCAGTTCTTC.

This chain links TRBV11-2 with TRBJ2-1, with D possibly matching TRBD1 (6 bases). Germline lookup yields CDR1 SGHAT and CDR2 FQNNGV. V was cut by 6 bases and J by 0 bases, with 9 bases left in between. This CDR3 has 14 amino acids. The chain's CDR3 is CASSDRSSYNEQFF. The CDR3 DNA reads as TGTGCCAGCAGTGACAGGAGCTCCTACAATGAGCAGTTCTTC. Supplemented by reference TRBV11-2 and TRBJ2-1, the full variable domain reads EAGVAQSPRYKIIEKRQSVAFWCNPISGHATLYWYQQILGQGPKLLIQFQNNGVVDDSQLPKDRFSAERLKGVDSTLKIQPAKLEDSAVYLCASSDRSSYNEQFFGPGTRLTVL.

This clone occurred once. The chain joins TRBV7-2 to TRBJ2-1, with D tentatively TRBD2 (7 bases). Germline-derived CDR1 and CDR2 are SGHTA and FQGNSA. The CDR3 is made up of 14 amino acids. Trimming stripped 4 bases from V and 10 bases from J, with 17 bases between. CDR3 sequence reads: CASSYSRGAGEQFF. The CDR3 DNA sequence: TGTGCCAGCAGCTACAGTCGGGGGGCGGGGGAGCAGTTCTTC.

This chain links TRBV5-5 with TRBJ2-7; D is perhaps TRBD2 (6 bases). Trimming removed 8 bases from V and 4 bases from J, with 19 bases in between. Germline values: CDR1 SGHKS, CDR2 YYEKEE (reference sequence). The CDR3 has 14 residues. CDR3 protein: CARYFSGDGYEQYF. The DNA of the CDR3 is TGTGCCAGGTACTTTTCGGGGGATGGATACGAGCAGTACTTC. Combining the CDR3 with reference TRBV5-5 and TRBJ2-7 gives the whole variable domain DAGVTQSPTHLIKTRGQQVTLRCSPISGHKSVSWYQQVLGQGPQFIFQYYEKEERGRGNFPDRFSARQFPNYSSELNVNALLLGDSALYLCARYFSGDGYEQYFGPGTRLTVT.

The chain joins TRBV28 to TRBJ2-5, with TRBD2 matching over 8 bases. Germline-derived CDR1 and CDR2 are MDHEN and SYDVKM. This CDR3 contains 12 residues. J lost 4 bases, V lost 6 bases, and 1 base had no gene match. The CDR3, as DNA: TGTGCCAGCAGCCGGGGGGGAGAGACCCAGTACTTC. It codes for CASSRGGETQYF.

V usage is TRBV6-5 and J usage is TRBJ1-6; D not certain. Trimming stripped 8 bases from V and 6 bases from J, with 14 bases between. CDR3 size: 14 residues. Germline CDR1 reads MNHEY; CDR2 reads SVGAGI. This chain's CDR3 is CASVSAWSNSPLHF. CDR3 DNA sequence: TGTGCCAGCGTGTCGGCGTGGAGTAATTCACCCCTCCACTTT.

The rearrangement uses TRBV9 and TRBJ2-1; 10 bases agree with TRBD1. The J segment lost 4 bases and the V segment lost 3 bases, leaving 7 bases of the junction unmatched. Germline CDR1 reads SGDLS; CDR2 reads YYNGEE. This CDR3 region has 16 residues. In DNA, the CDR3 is TGTGCCAGCAGCGCGGGGACAGGGGCCCTATACAATGAGCAGTTCTTC. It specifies CASSAGTGALYNEQFF.

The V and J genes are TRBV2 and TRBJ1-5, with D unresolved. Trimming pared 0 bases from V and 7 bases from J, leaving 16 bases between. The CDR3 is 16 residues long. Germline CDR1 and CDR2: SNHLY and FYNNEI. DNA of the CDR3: TGTGCCAGCAGTGAAGCGCGAGGGAGGACCGGACAGCCCCAGCATTTT. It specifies CASSEARGRTGQPQHF.

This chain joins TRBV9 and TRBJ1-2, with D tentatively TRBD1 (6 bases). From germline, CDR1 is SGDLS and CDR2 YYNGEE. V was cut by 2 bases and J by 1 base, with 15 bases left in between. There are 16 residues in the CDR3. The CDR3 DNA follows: TGTGCCAGCAGCGTTGGGGGGGCCTTCCATAACTATGGCTACACCTTC. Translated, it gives CASSVGGAFHNYGYTF.

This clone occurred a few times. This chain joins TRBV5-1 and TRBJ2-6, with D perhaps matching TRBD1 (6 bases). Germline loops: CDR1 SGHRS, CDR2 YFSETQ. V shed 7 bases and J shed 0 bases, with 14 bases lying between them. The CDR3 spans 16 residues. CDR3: CASGQTTNSGANVLTF. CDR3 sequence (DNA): TGCGCCAGCGGACAGACGACAAACTCTGGGGCCAACGTCCTGACTTTC. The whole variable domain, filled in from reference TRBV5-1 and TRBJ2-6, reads KAGVTQTPRYLIKTRGQQVTLSCSPISGHRSVSWYQQTPGQGLQFLFEYFSETQRNKGNFPGRFSGRQFSNSRSEMNVSTLELGDSALYLCASGQTTNSGANVLTFGAGSRLTVL.

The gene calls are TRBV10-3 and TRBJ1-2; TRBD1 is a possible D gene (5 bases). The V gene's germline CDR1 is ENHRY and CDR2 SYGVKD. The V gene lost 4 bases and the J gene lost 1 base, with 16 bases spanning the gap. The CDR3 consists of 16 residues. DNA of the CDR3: TGTGCCATCAGTGTTCCCGGGGGAGGGTTTAACTATGGCTACACCTTC. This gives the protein CAISVPGGGFNYGYTF.

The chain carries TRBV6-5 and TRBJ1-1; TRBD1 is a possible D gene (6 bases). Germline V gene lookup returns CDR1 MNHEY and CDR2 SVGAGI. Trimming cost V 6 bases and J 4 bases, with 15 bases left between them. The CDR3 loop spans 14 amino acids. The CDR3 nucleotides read TGTGCCAGCAGCCCCCGCGGGGGGCCCACTGAAGCTTTCTTT. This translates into CASSPRGGPTEAFF.